A single sample is the source of the 20 T cell receptor beta chains below, sequenced in a study of shared clonotypes between healthy human individuals. The protocol was immunoSEQ multiplex PCR, while the TCRdb copy is restricted to in-frame clones and leaves out a portion. Of 950,000 to 1,100,000 clones listed, 65% to 80% are singletons. The sample was memory CD4+ T cells sorted from blood. The sample's subset: CD45RA-negative fraction. Every receptor here comes from a man between 18 and 35 years old in good health.

The chain is built from TRBV5-1 and TRBJ2-1; D unclear. This CDR3 spans 15 amino acids. The V end was cut by 3 bases, the J end by 3 bases, with 13 bases between. Germline values: CDR1 SGHRS, CDR2 YFSETQ. The DNA for the CDR3 is TGCGCCAGCAGCTGGGATGACTCTCACTACAATGAGCAGTTCTTC. It specifies CASSWDDSHYNEQFF.

The chain couples TRBV5-8 to TRBJ1-1; D gene ambiguous. Trimming cost V 6 bases and J 8 bases, with 5 bases left between them. The germline V gene encodes CDR1 SGHTS and CDR2 YDEGEE. The CDR3 spans 9 residues. The CDR3 nucleotides are TGTGCCAGCAAGACAGAAGCTTTCTTT. Its protein product is CASKTEAFF.

This clone was detected many times. The chain employs TRBV6-4 and TRBJ1-5, with D unclear. The CDR3 length is 13 residues. V was cut by 8 bases and J by 4 bases, with 12 bases left in between. Germline V lookup: CDR1 MRHNA, CDR2 SNTAGT. CDR3 loop: CASSHGSNQPQHF. For the CDR3, the DNA is TGTGCCAGCTCACATGGCTCGAATCAGCCCCAGCATTTT.

In nucleotides, the CDR3 is TGTGCCAGCAGCCCAGGACTAGCGGAGGCAGATACGCAGTATTTT. It codes for CASSPGLAEADTQYF. V and J are TRBV7-3 and TRBJ2-3; 10 nucleotides match TRBD2. The V gene's germline CDR1 is SGHTA and CDR2 FQGTGA. Trimming at V came to 5 bases and at J to 4 bases, leaving 6 bases not matched to a gene. The CDR3 length is 15 residues.

The chain couples TRBV2 to TRBJ1-6; TRBD1 is a possible D gene (5 bases). Germline V gene data show CDR1 as SNHLY and CDR2 as FYNNEI. Deletions cut 0 bases from V and 7 bases from J, with 10 bases between. The CDR3 consists of 15 residues. The CDR3 reads CASSEALQGNSPLHF. The CDR3, as DNA: TGTGCCAGCAGTGAAGCGCTTCAGGGAAATTCACCCCTCCACTTT.

The genes are TRBV5-5 and TRBJ1-6, with D possibly being TRBD1 (5 bases). Germline CDR1 reads SGHKS; CDR2 reads YYEKEE (reference sequence). The V end was cut by 0 bases, the J end by 5 bases, with 15 bases between. The CDR3 totals 17 residues. The DNA of the CDR3 is TGTGCCAGCAGCTTGGCCGGGTGGGGCAGCGATAATTCACCCCTCCACTTT. This encodes CASSLAGWGSDNSPLHF.

The V gene is TRBV7-2, the J gene TRBJ2-5; either TRBD1 or TRBD2 may supply D (6 bases each). This CDR3 spans 15 amino acids. The germline gives CDR1 SGHTA, CDR2 FQGNSA. The ends were cut back, 1 base at V and 5 bases at J, with 14 bases in the middle. The CDR3 bases are TGTGCCAGCAGCTTAGAGGGGGGCAGGGCCGAGACCCAGTACTTC. As protein: CASSLEGGRAETQYF.

The V gene is TRBV7-2, the J gene TRBJ1-2, with 10 positions matching TRBD1. The length of the CDR3 is 18 residues. Germline V lookup: CDR1 SGHTA, CDR2 FQGNSA. V shed 5 bases and J 10 bases; nucleotides not matched to a gene: 22. The CDR3 bases are TGTGCCAGCAGCGCGGGACAGGGGATGGCTCGCAAATCTCGAGCCTACACCTTC. Translation: CASSAGQGMARKSRAYTF.

The sample holds a few counts of this clone. The rearrangement uses TRBV6-6 and TRBJ1-6; the D is unclear. Trimming pared 9 bases from V and 9 bases from J, leaving 6 bases between. CDR3 length equals 10 residues. Germline CDR1 MNHNY, CDR2 SVGAGI (reference sequence). The CDR3 DNA follows: TGTGCCAGTGGAGGTTCACCCCTCCACTTT. Translated: CASGGSPLHF.

This clone was detected a few times. The chain recombines TRBV2 with TRBJ2-7, with 12 bases matching TRBD1. The V segment lost 8 bases and the J segment 6 bases; nucleotides outside the gene matches: 5. The CDR3 totals 13 residues. In germline, CDR1 is SNHLY, CDR2 FYNNEI. CDR3 coding DNA: TGTGCCAGCTCTAGGGACAGGGGGCGCGAGCAGTACTTC. Translated, it gives CASSRDRGREQYF.

This clone was seen once. The chain joins TRBV18 to TRBJ1-2; D is unclear. The V end lost 1 base, the J end lost 3 bases, and 12 bases lay between the germline ends. The CDR3 loop spans 15 amino acids. Germline CDR1 is KGHSH and CDR2 is LQKENI. CDR3 amino acids: CASSPLEGSHYGYTF. CDR3 DNA sequence: TGTGCCAGCTCACCACTTGAAGGATCCCACTATGGCTACACCTTC. Full variable domain (remainder filled in from reference TRBV18 and TRBJ1-2): NAGVMQNPRHLVRRRGQEARLRCSPMKGHSHVYWYRQLPEEGLKFMVYLQKENIIDESGMPKERFSAEFPKEGPSILRIQQVVRGDSAAYFCASSPLEGSHYGYTFGSGTRLTVV.

This sequence joins TRBV5-6 and TRBJ1-5; possibly TRBD1 for D (5 bases). The CDR3 contains 16 residues. V dropped 4 bases and J dropped 2 bases, with 16 bases sitting between them. CDR1 is SGHDT and CDR2 is YYEEEE in the germline V gene. Written as DNA, the CDR3 is TGTGCCAGCAGCGGGAGATTGGGGGGAGGCAATCAGCCCCAGCATTTT. It is translated as CASSGRLGGGNQPQHF.

J is TRBJ2-5 and V is TRBV5-6, with TRBD1 as a possible D gene (7 bases). Matching the DNA end better, TRBJ2-7 makes the J call doubtful. Germline CDR1 and CDR2: SGHDT and YYEEEE. The CDR3 sequence is 18 residues long. The CDR3 bases are TGTGCCAGCAGCTTGAGACCCTCTAACAGGGGACTCTCCTACGAGCAGTACTTC. It yields the protein CASSLRPSNRGLSYEQYF.

Only one count was recorded for this clone. The identical CDR3 is also encoded by other nucleotide sequences in the sample. The V and J genes are TRBV28 and TRBJ1-6; D not resolved. This CDR3 spans 14 amino acids. The germline V gene encodes CDR1 MDHEN and CDR2 SYDVKM. Deletions cut 2 bases from V and 4 bases from J, with 6 bases between. CDR3 protein: CASSLRGYNSPLHF. The CDR3 DNA sequence: TGTGCCAGCAGTTTACGGGGTTATAATTCACCCCTCCACTTT.

This chain joins TRBV6-5 and TRBJ1-2, with TRBD1 identical over 9 bases. The CDR3 runs to 14 residues. Germline assignment: CDR1 MNHEY and CDR2 SVGAGI. Trimming at V came to 7 bases and at J to 5 bases, leaving 8 bases not matched to a gene. CDR3 DNA: TGTGCCAGCAACCCGGGACAGGGCTTATATGGCTACACCTTC. Amino acid sequence: CASNPGQGLYGYTF.

The chain joins TRBV5-1 to TRBJ2-6; D gene unclear. The germline V gene has CDR1 SGHRS and CDR2 YFSETQ. The V gene lost 0 bases and the J gene lost 7 bases, with 5 bases spanning the gap. The CDR3 has 13 residues. In DNA, the CDR3 is TGCGCCAGCAGCTTGGCCGGAGCCAACGTCCTGACTTTC. Its translation: CASSLAGANVLTF.

In this sample, this clone turned up a few times. The rearrangement links TRBV7-2 to TRBJ2-1; D ambiguous. V lost 0 bases to trimming and J lost 4 bases, with 10 bases between them. This CDR3 spans 15 amino acids. The germline V gene has CDR1 SGHTA and CDR2 FQGNSA. The CDR3: CASSLAWGVYNEQFF. The CDR3 coding sequence is TGTGCCAGCAGCTTAGCGTGGGGTGTATACAATGAGCAGTTCTTC.

The V call is TRBV2, the J call TRBJ2-4; 9 bases fit TRBD1. The V gene's germline CDR1 is SNHLY and CDR2 FYNNEI. The CDR3 runs 16 residues. The V segment lost 8 bases and the J segment 0 bases; nucleotides outside the gene matches: 8. The CDR3 loop is CASSPGTGLAKNIQYF. The CDR3 DNA reads TGTGCCAGCTCCCCCGGGACAGGGTTAGCCAAAAACATTCAGTACTTC.

The J gene is TRBJ1-1, the V gene TRBV11-3; D may be TRBD1 (5 bases). The CDR3 is 13 amino acids. Germline V CDR1 and CDR2: SGHNT, YENEEA. V gave up 0 bases and J gave up 11 bases, with 13 bases separating them. CDR3 DNA sequence: TGTGCCAGCAGCTTAGACGTTTCAGGGCCCGCTTTCTTT. It translates to CASSLDVSGPAFF.

The genes are TRBV29-1 and TRBJ2-3; a possible D gene is TRBD2 (6 bases). The CDR3 runs to 14 residues. CDR1 and CDR2 from the germline V gene are SQVTM and ANQGSEA. V lost 6 bases and J 6 bases, leaving 19 bases between the germline ends. The CDR3 DNA reads as TGCAGCGTCCTCGTAGCGGTGGGTTGGGATACGCAGTATTTT. Encoded protein: CSVLVAVGWDTQYF.